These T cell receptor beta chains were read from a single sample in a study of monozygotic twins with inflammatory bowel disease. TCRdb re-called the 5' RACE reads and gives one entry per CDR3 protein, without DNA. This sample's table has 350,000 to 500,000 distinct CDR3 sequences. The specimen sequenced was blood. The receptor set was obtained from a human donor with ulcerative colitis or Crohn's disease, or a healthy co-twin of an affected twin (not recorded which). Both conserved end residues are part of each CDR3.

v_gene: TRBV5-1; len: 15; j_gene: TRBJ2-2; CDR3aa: CASSFVAGGIGELFF
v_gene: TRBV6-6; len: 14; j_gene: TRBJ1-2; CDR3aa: CASSSLTSIYGYTF
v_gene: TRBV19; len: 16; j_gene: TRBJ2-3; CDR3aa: CASSMSIPLATDTQYF
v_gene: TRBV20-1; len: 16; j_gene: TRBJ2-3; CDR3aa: CSARLGTSVSTDTQYF
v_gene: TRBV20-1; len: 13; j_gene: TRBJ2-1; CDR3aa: CSAQSGGANEQFF
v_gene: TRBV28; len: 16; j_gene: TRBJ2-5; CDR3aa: CASSLLGTSLQETQYF
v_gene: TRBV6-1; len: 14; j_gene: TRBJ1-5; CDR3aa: CASSDRAKNQPQHF
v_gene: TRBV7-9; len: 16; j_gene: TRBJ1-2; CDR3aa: CASSLAVGASNYGYTF
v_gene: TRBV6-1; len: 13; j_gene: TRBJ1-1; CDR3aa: CASSAEGGTEAFF
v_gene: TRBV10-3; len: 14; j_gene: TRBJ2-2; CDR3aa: CAAKTGVDTGELFF
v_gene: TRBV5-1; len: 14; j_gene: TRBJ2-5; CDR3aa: CASSLIAAEETQYF
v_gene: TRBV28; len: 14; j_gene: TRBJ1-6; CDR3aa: CASRKQGINSPLHF
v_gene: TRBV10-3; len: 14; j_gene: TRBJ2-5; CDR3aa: CAIRSTSGGETQYF
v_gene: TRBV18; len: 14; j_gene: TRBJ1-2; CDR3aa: CASSPPAADYGYTF
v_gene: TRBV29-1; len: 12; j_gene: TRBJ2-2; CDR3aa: CSVEGTDGELFF
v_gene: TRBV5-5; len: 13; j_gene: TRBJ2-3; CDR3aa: CASSFSEGPTQYF
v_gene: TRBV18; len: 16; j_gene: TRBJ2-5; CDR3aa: CASSPFLRGIQETQYF
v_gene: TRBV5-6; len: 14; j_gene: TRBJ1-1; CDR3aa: CASSRIQGPTEAFF
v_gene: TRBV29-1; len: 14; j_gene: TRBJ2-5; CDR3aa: CSVDGGGAQETQYF
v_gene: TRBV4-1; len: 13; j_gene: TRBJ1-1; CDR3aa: CASRRGENTEAFF
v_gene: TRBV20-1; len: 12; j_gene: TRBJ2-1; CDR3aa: CSARVSYNEQFF
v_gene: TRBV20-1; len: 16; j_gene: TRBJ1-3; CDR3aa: CSARGGQLYSGNTIYF
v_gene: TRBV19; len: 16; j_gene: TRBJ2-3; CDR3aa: CASSMTLEGGPDTQYF
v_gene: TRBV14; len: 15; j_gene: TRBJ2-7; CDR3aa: CASSPSRTGNYEQYF
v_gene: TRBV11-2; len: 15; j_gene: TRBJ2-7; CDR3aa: CASSLGLAAIYEQYF
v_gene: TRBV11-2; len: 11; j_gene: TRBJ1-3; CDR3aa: CASSSKNTIYF
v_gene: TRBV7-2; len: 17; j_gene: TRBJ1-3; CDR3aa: CASSQGTGVISGNTIYF
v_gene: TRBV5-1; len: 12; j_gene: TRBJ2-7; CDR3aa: CASSSRTGEQYF
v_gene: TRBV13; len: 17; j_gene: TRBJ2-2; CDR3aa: CASSLGGLAVNTGELFF
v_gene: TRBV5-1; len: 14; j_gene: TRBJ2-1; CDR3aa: CASSGRDSYNEQFF
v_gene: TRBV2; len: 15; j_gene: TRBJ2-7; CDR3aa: CASSNRGAAGDEQYF
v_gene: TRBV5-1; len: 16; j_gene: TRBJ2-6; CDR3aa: CASSLQGAGGANVLTF
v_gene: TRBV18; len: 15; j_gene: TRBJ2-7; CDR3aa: CASSPDRTSSYEQYF
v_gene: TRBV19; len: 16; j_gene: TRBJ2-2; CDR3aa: CASSQSRIANTGELFF
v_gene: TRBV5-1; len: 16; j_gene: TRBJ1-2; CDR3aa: CASSPEDRGRGYGYTF
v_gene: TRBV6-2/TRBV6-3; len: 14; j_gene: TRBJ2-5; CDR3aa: CASSYSAVTETQYF
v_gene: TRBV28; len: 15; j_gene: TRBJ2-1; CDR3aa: CASSSPRAGRNEQFF
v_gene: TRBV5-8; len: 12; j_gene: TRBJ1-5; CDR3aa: CASRNSNQPQHF
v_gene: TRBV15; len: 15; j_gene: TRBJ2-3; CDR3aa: CATSTGATHEDTQYF
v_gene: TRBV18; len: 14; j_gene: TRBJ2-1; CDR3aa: CASSLAGAKNEQFF
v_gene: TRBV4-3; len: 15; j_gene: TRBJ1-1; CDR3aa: CASSQDTGANTEAFF
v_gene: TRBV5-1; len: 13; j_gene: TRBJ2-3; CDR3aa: CASSLAPEDTQYF
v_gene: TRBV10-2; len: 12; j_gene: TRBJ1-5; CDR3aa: CASSELDQPQHF
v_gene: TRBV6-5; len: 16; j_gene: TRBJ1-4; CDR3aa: CASSYTYGATNEKLFF
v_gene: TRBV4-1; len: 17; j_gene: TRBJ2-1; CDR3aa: CASSQGSGGGSYNEQFF
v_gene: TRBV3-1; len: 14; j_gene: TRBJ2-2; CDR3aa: CASSQRRITGELFF
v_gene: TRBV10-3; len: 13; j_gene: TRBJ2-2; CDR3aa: CAIDPSGGRELFF
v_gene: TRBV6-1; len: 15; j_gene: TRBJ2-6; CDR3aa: CASLRGISGANVLTF
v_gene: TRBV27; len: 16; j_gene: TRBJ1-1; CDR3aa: CASRRNRGPVDTEAFF